This record concerns one T cell receptor beta chain sequence. These data originate in a study of blood T cell repertoires in COVID-19. For the study at large: Acute and convalescent COVID-19 samples came from the United States, Italy and Spain. Sources were T cells, B-cell-depleted T cells, or PBMCs; the material itself was cDNA or gDNA.

As originally analysed: The authors estimated nucleated cell counts from reference gene primer amplification. Only in-frame clones appear in the TCRdb table, and some are missing; sequencing was by immunoSEQ multiplex PCR. V, J and clone size are those of that table, while D and trimming were read from the DNA. Of approximately 120,000 clones listed, less than 85% are singletons. The CDR3 is 16 amino acids. The germline V gene has CDR1 MDHEN and CDR2 SYDVKM. V gave up 4 bases and J gave up 3 bases; unmatched junction bases: 7. The sample taken for sequencing was peripheral blood. V is TRBV28 and J is TRBJ1-5; 9 bases agree with TRBD1. The sequence was obtained from a human donor in a cohort sampled during active or convalescent COVID-19. CDR3 in amino acids: CASSSAGTGTNQPQHF. CDR3 DNA: TGTGCCAGCAGTTCTGCCGGGACAGGGACCAATCAGCCCCAGCATTTT.